This TCR beta chain was profiled in a study of T-cell memory formation after mild COVID-19. Study in general: Among the donors, TCR clusters were largely specific to each donor. Findings and caveats of the study: Clones that got smaller from day 15 to 85 had even CD4/CD8, while clones growing later tipped toward CD4+.

With respect to this clonotype: As yet, its antigen is unknown.

The CDR3 has 15 amino acids. Germline assignment: CDR1 MGHRA and CDR2 YSYEKL. Trimming left V 0 bases short and J 6 bases short, with 12 bases between. Each CDR3 protein is one row after TCRdb ran MiXCR on the 5' RACE reads. This sample has roughly 130,000 distinct CDR3 sequences, with approximately 17% found just once. The receptor's source is a man younger than 35 who had mild COVID-19 (a few samples of this study predate the infection). Cell type and time point are not known. Material: PBMCs or a T cell subset sorted from them (not recorded which). The chain links TRBV4-1 to TRBJ2-1, with D perhaps matching TRBD1 or TRBD2 (5 bases each). CDR3 loop: CASSQDSGTINEQFF. CDR3 nucleotides: TGCGCCAGCAGCCAAGATTCGGGGACCATCAATGAGCAGTTCTTC.